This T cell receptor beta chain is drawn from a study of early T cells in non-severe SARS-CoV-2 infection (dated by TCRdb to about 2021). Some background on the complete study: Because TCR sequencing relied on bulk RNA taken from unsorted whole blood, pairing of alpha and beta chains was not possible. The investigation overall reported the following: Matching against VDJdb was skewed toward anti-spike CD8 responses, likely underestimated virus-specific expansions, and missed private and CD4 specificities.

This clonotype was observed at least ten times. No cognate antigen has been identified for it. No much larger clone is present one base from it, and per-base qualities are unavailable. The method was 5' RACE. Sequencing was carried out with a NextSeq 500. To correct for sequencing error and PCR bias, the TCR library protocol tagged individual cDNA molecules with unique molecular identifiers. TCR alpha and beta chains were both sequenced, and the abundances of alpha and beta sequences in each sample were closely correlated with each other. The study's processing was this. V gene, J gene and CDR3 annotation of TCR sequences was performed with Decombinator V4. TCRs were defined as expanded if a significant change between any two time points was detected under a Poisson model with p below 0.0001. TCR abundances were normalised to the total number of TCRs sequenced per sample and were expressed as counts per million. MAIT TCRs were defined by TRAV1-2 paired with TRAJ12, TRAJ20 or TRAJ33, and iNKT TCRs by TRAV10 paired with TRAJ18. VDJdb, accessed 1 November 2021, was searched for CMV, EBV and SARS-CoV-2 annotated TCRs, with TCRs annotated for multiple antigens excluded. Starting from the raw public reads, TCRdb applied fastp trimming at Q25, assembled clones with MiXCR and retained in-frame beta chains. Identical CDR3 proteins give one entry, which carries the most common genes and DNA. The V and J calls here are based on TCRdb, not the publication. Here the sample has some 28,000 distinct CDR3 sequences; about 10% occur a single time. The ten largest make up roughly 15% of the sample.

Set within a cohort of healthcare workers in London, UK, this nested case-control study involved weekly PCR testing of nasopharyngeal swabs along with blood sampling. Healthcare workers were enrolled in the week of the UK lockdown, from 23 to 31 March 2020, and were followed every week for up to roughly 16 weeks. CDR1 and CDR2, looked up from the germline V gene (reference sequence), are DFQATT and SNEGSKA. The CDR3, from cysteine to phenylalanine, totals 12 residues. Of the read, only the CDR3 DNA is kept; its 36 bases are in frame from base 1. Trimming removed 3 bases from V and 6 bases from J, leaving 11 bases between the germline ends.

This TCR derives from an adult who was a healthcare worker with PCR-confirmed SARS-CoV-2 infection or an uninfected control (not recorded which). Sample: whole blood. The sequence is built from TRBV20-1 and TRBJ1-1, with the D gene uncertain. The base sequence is TGCAGTGCTAGTGTACGGGCCTCTGAAGCTTTCTTT. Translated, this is CSASVRASEAFF.